These T cell receptor beta chains were read from a single sample in a study of a mutant IDH1 vaccine in newly diagnosed glioma. Some clones are missing from TCRdb's copy, which holds only in-frame ones; the method was immunoSEQ multiplex PCR. The data contain some 70,000 clones, approximately 84% of them singletons. Their recognized antigens are unknown. Sequenced here: PBMCs, sampled from a glioma patient whose treatment included an IDH1 peptide vaccine. The receptors stem from a man younger than 30 with glioma. Both conserved end residues are part of each CDR3. Each record gives: J gene, D gene, V gene, clone size, CDR3 DNA, CDR3 protein. A D gene is named only where the DNA matches it firmly. The size entry is marked missing in some rows and otherwise reads once, few, many or a size class.

TRBJ2-5 | - | TRBV5-1 | - | TGCGCCAGTCGAAAGGGGGATATCCAAGAGACCCAGTACTTC | CASRKGDIQETQYF
TRBJ2-2 | - | TRBV4-1 | - | TGCGCCAGCAGCCCCCCAGCCAACACCGGGGAGCTGTTTTTT | CASSPPANTGELFF
TRBJ1-1 | - | TRBV5-4 | - | TGTGCCAGCAGCTTACCCGGGACATTGAACACTGAAGCTTTCTTT | CASSLPGTLNTEAFF
TRBJ1-1 | - | TRBV10-3 | few | TGTGCCATCAGTGATTTACGGGGTAACACTGAAGCTTTCTTT | CAISDLRGNTEAFF
TRBJ1-6 | - | TRBV2 | - | TGTGCCAGCAGGGACAGCAGAAATTCACCCCTCCACTTT | CASRDSRNSPLHF
TRBJ2-1 | - | TRBV5-1 | - | TGCGCCAGCAGCAAACAATCAGGGTCCGGGTGGGATGAGCAGTTCTTC | CASSKQSGSGWDEQFF
TRBJ1-6 | - | TRBV14 | - | TGTGCCAGCAGCCATGGGTTTATTAAGTCCACCCTCCACTTT | CASSHGFIKSTLHF
TRBJ2-1 | - | TRBV5-4 | - | TGTGCCAGCAGCCTAGGGATTTTTGGCGGAAGCTCCTACAATGAGCAGTTCTTC | CASSLGIFGGSSYNEQFF
TRBJ1-2 | TRBD1 | TRBV6-1 | - | TGTGCCAGCAGGGGACAGGGCGGGAAGTATGGCTACACCTTC | CASRGQGGKYGYTF
TRBJ1-5 | - | TRBV6-1 | few | TGTGCCAGCAGTGAGAGAAACACCCAGCCCCAGCATTTT | CASSERNTQPQHF
TRBJ2-3 | - | TRBV7-8 | - | TGTGCCAGCACCGTCGGCGGTAGCACAGATACGCAGTATTTT | CASTVGGSTDTQYF
TRBJ1-1 | - | TRBV28 | once | TGTGCCAGCAGTTTGACCGGCAGATTGAACACTGAAGCTTTCTTT | CASSLTGRLNTEAFF
TRBJ2-1 | - | TRBV5-6 | once | TGTGCCAGCAGTTTCCGCCGTCAGCAGTTCTTC | CASSFRRQQFF
TRBJ1-1 | - | TRBV11-2 | few | TGTGCCAGCAGCTCTAGGAACACTGAAGCTTTCTTT | CASSSRNTEAFF
TRBJ2-5 | - | TRBV27 | - | TGTGCCAGCAGTCACGGGACGGATCAAGAGACCCAGTACTTC | CASSHGTDQETQYF
TRBJ2-5 | - | TRBV5-6 | - | TGTGCCAGCAGCTGGACCAGAAGACCGGTGGTCCAAGAGACCCAGTACTTC | CASSWTRRPVVQETQYF
TRBJ1-3 | - | TRBV18 | - | TGTGCCAGCTCGCTCCTCAGGGAAATCGCTGGAAACACCATATATTTT | CASSLLREIAGNTIYF
TRBJ1-2 | TRBD1 | TRBV28 | - | TGTGCCAGCAGTTCCGGACAGGGAATGCTCTATGGCTACACCTTC | CASSSGQGMLYGYTF
TRBJ2-3 | TRBD2 | TRBV7-2 | - | TGTGCCAGCAGCATTCGGACTAGCGGGAGGGATACGCAGTATTTT | CASSIRTSGRDTQYF
TRBJ2-7 | - | TRBV5-5 | - | TGTGCCAGCAGCTTCTTCCAGGGCGCGCGGAACCTTCCTACGGAGCAGTACTTC | CASSFFQGARNLPTEQYF
TRBJ2-7 | - | TRBV15 | - | TGTGCCACCAGCAGAGATCGGGGCCTCTCCTACGAGCAGTACTTC | CATSRDRGLSYEQYF
TRBJ2-1 | TRBD2 | TRBV7-2 | - | TGTGCCAGCAGGGGACTAGCGCCGTACAATGAGCAGTTCTTC | CASRGLAPYNEQFF
TRBJ2-5 | - | TRBV7-6 | - | TGTGCCAGCAGCTTAGCGAACACAGGCCAAGAGACCCAGTACTTC | CASSLANTGQETQYF
TRBJ1-1 | - | TRBV18 | once | TGTGCCAGCTCCCAGAATAGTCGCGCAAACTTAAGGGACACTGAAGCTTTCTTT | CASSQNSRANLRDTEAFF
TRBJ1-5 | TRBD1 | TRBV28 | - | TGTGCCAGCAGTCCCCGGGACAGAGCTTATCAGCCCCAGCATTTT | CASSPRDRAYQPQHF
TRBJ2-7 | TRBD1 | TRBV9 | - | TGTGCCAGCAGCCCTACAGGGGGCGAAGCCTACGAGCAGTACTTC | CASSPTGGEAYEQYF
TRBJ1-6 | - | TRBV4-2 | - | TGTGCCAGCAGCCAAGGGCTTGCCACAGCTACGTTCCCCTATAATTCACCCCTCCACTTT | CASSQGLATATFPYNSPLHF
TRBJ2-2 | - | TRBV5-4 | - | TGTGCCAGCAGCTTGGACTCCTACGGGGAGCTGTTTTTT | CASSLDSYGELFF
TRBJ1-1 | - | TRBV6-6 | - | TGTGCCAGCAGCTCCACCAACGAGAACACTGAAGCTTTCTTT | CASSSTNENTEAFF
TRBJ2-7 | TRBD2 | TRBV29-1 | - | TGCAGCGTTGAAAGGCCGGGGGGATCCTCGTACGAGCAGTACTTC | CSVERPGGSSYEQYF
TRBJ2-2 | - | TRBV18 | - | TGTGCCAGCTTTCCTGGCGGCGGGGAGCTGTTTTTT | CASFPGGGELFF
TRBJ2-7 | - | TRBV27 | - | TGTGCCAGCAGTTTTGGGTATCTGAGCTACGAGCAGTACTTC | CASSFGYLSYEQYF
TRBJ2-1 | TRBD2 | TRBV28 | - | TGTGCCAGCAGTTTAGGGCTAGCGGGGTACAATGAGCAGTTCTTC | CASSLGLAGYNEQFF
TRBJ2-2 | TRBD2 | TRBV18 | - | TGTGCCAGCTCCCGCGCGGGAGCCGGGGAGCTGTTTTTT | CASSRAGAGELFF
TRBJ2-2 | TRBD2 | TRBV5-1 | - | TGCGCCAGCAGCTTGAGTAGCGGGAGGAGGGCCGGGGAGCTGTTTTTT | CASSLSSGRRAGELFF
TRBJ2-2 | TRBD2 | TRBV5-1 | - | TGCGCCAGCAGCCCTGGGGCTAGCGGGAGTGGGACCGGGGAGCTGTTTTTT | CASSPGASGSGTGELFF
TRBJ1-1 | TRBD1 | TRBV28 | - | TGTGCCAGCAGTTTCATAGGACAGGTAAAGAACACTGAAGCTTTCTTT | CASSFIGQVKNTEAFF
TRBJ2-1 | TRBD2 | TRBV5-1 | - | TGCGCCAGCAGCTTTAAGGGAGGGAATACCTACAATGAGCAGTTCTTC | CASSFKGGNTYNEQFF
TRBJ2-2 | - | TRBV6-8 | - | TGTGCCAGCAGTTACGGCGAACAGCTGAACACCGGGGAGCTGTTTTTT | CASSYGEQLNTGELFF
TRBJ1-2 | - | TRBV9 | - | TGTGCCAGCAGCGCCTTCCGGGGGGATTATGGCTACACCTTC | CASSAFRGDYGYTF
TRBJ1-1 | - | TRBV5-1 | - | TGCGCCAGCAGCCGGGGTGGACAGCTAAACACTGAAGCTTTCTTT | CASSRGGQLNTEAFF
TRBJ1-1 | TRBD1 | TRBV5-4 | - | TGTGCCAGCAGCTTACCCGGGACAGTCAGGCACACTGAAGCTTTCTTT | CASSLPGTVRHTEAFF
TRBJ2-3 | - | TRBV7-2 | - | TGTGCCAGCAGCTTAGGCCTCGCGGGCACAGATACGCAGTATTTT | CASSLGLAGTDTQYF
TRBJ1-6 | - | TRBV7-2 | - | TGTGCCAGCAGCTTGGAAATTTCACCCCTCCACTTT | CASSLEISPLHF
TRBJ2-1 | - | TRBV11-2 | - | TGTGCCAGCAGCCTCCTGAGGGCCGCCGGGACCTACAATGAGCAGTTCTTC | CASSLLRAAGTYNEQFF
TRBJ2-7 | TRBD2 | TRBV30 | - | TGTGCCTGGAGTACTGGGACTAGCGGGACCTACGAGCAGTACTTC | CAWSTGTSGTYEQYF
TRBJ2-7 | - | TRBV19 | once | TGTGCCAGTAGTATAGCCGACAGCCCCTACGAGCAGTACTTC | CASSIADSPYEQYF
TRBJ1-1 | - | TRBV28 | - | TGTGCCAGCAGCCGTGGTTGGTGGACTGAAGCTTTCTTT | CASSRGWWTEAFF
TRBJ2-7 | TRBD1 | TRBV5-4 | - | TGTGCCAGCACCCTGGACAGGGGTTATTCCCGCGAGCAGTACTTC | CASTLDRGYSREQYF
TRBJ1-1 | - | TRBV9 | - | TGTGCCAGCAGCGTAGGAGGTCCCGGGAACACTGAAGCTTTCTTT | CASSVGGPGNTEAFF